This T cell receptor (beta chain) was identified during a study of tumor-infiltrating lymphocytes in primary liver carcinoma. Whole-study results and caveats: The study found a significantly higher top-250-clone fraction in tumors than in blood (p = 0.039). Tumor-blood pairs (like tumor-adjacent pairs) overlapped less than tumor region pairs did.

Scientists recovered RNA and DNA together from roughly 18-30 mg of unsorted bulk tissue. Surgical resection treated primary liver carcinoma in the patients. Total RNA amounting to about 520 ng was the source from which TCR beta cDNA was made with a constant-region primer. Library construction for TCR beta comprised three nested multiplex PCR rounds performed with slightly modified ARM-PCR. TCRdb itself ran the multiplex PCR reads through MiXCR, one entry per CDR3 protein. The data contain 80,000 or so distinct CDR3 sequences, 65% to 75% of them singletons. Worth noting for this clonotype: No antigen is known for it. Germline and junction disagree at one end, which may indicate a read error.

Source material: tumor-adjacent normal liver tissue. This TCR was recovered from a man aged 40-49 years with primary liver carcinoma and hepatitis B virus infection.

The CDR3 coding sequence is TGTGCCAACAGCCAAGAGACGGTGGACAGGGTTTTCTATGGGGCCAACGTCCTGACTTTC. Translation gives CANSQETVDRVFYGANVLTF. This rearrangement joins TRBV4-2 to TRBJ2-6; 8 nucleotides match TRBD1. The CDR3 is 20 residues long. Per germline, CDR1 LGHNA and CDR2 YNFKEQ.